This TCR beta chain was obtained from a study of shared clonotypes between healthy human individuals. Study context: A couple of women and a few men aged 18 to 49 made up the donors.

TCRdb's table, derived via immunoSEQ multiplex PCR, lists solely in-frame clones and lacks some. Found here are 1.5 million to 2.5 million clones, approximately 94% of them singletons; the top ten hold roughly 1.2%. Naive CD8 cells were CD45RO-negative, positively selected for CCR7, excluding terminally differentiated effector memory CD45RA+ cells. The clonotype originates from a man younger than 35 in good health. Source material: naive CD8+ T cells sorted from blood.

The CDR3 spells CASSLFGPQGAKYEQYF. CDR3 bases: TGTGCCAGCAGTTTATTCGGGCCACAGGGGGCTAAATACGAGCAGTACTTC. The gene calls are TRBV27 and TRBJ2-7, with 9 nucleotides matching TRBD1. This CDR3 is 17 amino acids long. V lost 1 base to trimming and J lost 4 bases; unmatched junction nucleotides: 11. Germline V gene lookup returns CDR1 MNHEY and CDR2 SMNVEV (reference sequence).